This TCR beta chain originates from a study of breast tumors, draining lymph nodes, adjacent tissues. Study-wide points: Tumor repertoires ranked between lymph nodes and nontumor tissue in diversity, with V and J gene preferences. The lymph node origin of tumor T cells was framed as consistent with a hypothesis, not demonstrated.

Comments on this clonotype: Its specificity is not known.

Germline assignment: CDR1 SEHNR and CDR2 FQNEAQ (reference sequence). The CDR3 spans 12 residues. The V and J ends lost 5 bases and 4 bases respectively, with 6 bases between them. One entry per CDR3 protein results from TCRdb running MiXCR on the multiplex PCR reads. The table has about 20,000 distinct CDR3 sequences, 25% to 40% seen once. The chain employs TRBV7-9 and TRBJ2-1; D is uncertain. Sequencing used breast tumor tissue. The source of this sequence is a female donor with breast cancer. Some clones in this sample may be carry-over from other donors' samples. In DNA, the CDR3 is TGTGCCAGCAGCGGCGGATACAATGAGCAGTTCTTC. Translated, it gives CASSGGYNEQFF.